The 10 T cell receptor beta chains in this list originate from one sample, sequenced in a study of T cell repertoires in cytomegalovirus infection. TCRdb reanalysed the reads using MiXCR and keeps one entry per CDR3 protein. The sample lists fewer than 900,000 distinct CDR3 sequences; approximately 32% were seen once. Their target antigens are unknown. Material: cultured CD8+ T cells from PBMCs, obtained from culture after CMV antigen stimulation. These TCRs come from a human donor in good health (CMV status not recorded). Some clones in this sample may be carry-over from other donors' samples.

This clonotype has a handful of counts. The V call is TRBV19, the J call TRBJ1-6; possible D gene TRBD1, 6 bases. Trimming left V 9 bases short and J 5 bases short, with 11 bases between. Germline loops: CDR1 LNHDA, CDR2 SQIVND (reference sequence). This CDR3 has 13 residues. The CDR3 is CARRQADNSPLHF. CDR3 in DNA: TGTGCCAGAAGACAGGCGGATAATTCACCCCTCCACTTT.

The chain couples TRBV27 to TRBJ2-7; 9 nucleotides align to TRBD2. The CDR3 runs 15 residues. The J segment lost 4 bases and the V segment lost 0 bases, leaving 4 bases of the junction unmatched. The germline CDR1 and CDR2 sequences are MNHEY and SMNVEV (reference sequence). DNA for the CDR3: TGTGCCAGCAGTTTATCAGGCGGGGGGGTATACGAGCAGTACGTC. This codes for CASSLSGGGVYEQYV.

V and J are TRBV7-9 and TRBJ2-2, with TRBD1 matching 12 bases. CDR3 size: 16 residues. V was pared by 5 bases and J by 5 bases, with 6 bases of the junction left unmatched. Germline V gives CDR1 SEHNR, CDR2 FQNEAQ (reference sequence). As DNA, the CDR3 is TGTGCCAGCAGCCGAGGGGACAGGGGGCTTACCGGGGAGCTGTTTTTT. It specifies CASSRGDRGLTGELFF.

The chain recombines TRBV6-5 with TRBJ2-7; D may be TRBD2 (7 bases). Germline assignment: CDR1 MNHEY and CDR2 SVGAGI. The CDR3 loop spans 15 amino acids. Trimming pared 2 bases from V and 0 bases from J, leaving 11 bases between. The CDR3: CASSYGGGASYEQYV. As DNA, the CDR3 is TGTGCCAGCAGTTACGGAGGGGGGGCCTCCTACGAGCAGTACGTC.

This chain connects TRBV4-1 to TRBJ2-1, with 12 bases aligning to TRBD2. Germline V gene sequence: CDR1 MGHRA, CDR2 YSYEKL. V dropped 4 bases and J dropped 14; count of bases not matched to a gene: 15. The length of the CDR3 is 16 residues. CDR3: CASSPSPLAGGLVEFF. CDR3 coding DNA: TGCGCCAGCAGCCCCTCGCCCCTAGCGGGGGGGCTTGTCGAGTTCTTC.

The rearrangement uses TRBV6-2 or TRBV6-3 and TRBJ2-4; 8 nucleotides match TRBD2. With V trimmed by 5 bases and J by 7 bases, 10 bases remained unmatched. This CDR3 is built from 15 residues. CDR1 and CDR2 from the germline V gene are MNHEY and SVGEGT. This chain's CDR3 is CASSERIAGHNIQYF. The CDR3, as DNA: TGTGCCAGCAGTGAAAGGATAGCGGGGCACAACATTCAGTACTTC.

This clonotype was counted many times. The chain joins TRBV7-2 to TRBJ2-7; D remains unclear. V lost 3 bases and J 0 bases, leaving 9 bases between the germline ends. The CDR3 is 14 residues long. Germline V gives CDR1 SGHTA, CDR2 FQGNSA. DNA for the CDR3: TGTGCCAGCAGCTTTCACTCCATCTCCTACGAGCAGTACTTC. Translation gives CASSFHSISYEQYF.

This clonotype has ten or more counts. The rearrangement uses TRBV7-6 and TRBJ1-1; weak D call: TRBD1 (5 bases). V lost 4 bases and J 1 base, leaving 13 bases between the germline ends. This CDR3 region has 15 residues. Germline CDR1 SGHVS, CDR2 FNYEAQ. The CDR3 coding sequence is TGTGCCAGCAGCTCAACCGGGGGGGGGAACACTGAAGCTTTCTTT. As protein: CASSSTGGGNTEAFF. Full variable domain (rest looked up from reference TRBV7-6 and TRBJ1-1): GAGVSQSPRYKVTKRGQDVALRCDPISGHVSLYWYRQALGQGPEFLTYFNYEAQQDKSGLPNDRFSAERPEGSISTLTIQRTEQRDSAMYRCASSSTGGGNTEAFFGQGTRLTVV.

In its sample, this clonotype was seen once. This chain links TRBV27 with TRBJ2-2, with TRBD2 identical over 8 bases. V lost 5 bases and J lost 5; bases outside the gene matches: 7. The CDR3 is 15 residues long. From germline, CDR1 is MNHEY and CDR2 SMNVEV (reference sequence). In DNA, the CDR3 is TGTGCCAGCAGTCCCCACGGGGGGGCAACCGGGGAGCTGTTTTTT. It specifies CASSPHGGATGELFF.

This sequence joins TRBV19 and TRBJ1-5; TRBD1 agrees at 7 bases. After removal of 5 bases from V and 0 bases from J, the junction contained 4 bases not matched to a gene. The germline gives CDR1 LNHDA, CDR2 SQIVND (reference sequence). The CDR3 totals 15 residues. The CDR3 sequence: CASSWGTASNQPQHF. The CDR3 DNA reads as TGTGCCAGTAGTTGGGGGACAGCTAGCAATCAGCCCCAGCATTTT.